These T cell receptor beta chains were read from a single sample in a study of T cell repertoires in cytomegalovirus infection. Via MiXCR, TCRdb re-called the reads, giving one row per CDR3 protein. The data show more than 400,000 distinct CDR3 sequences, with around 27% seen just once and around 14% held by the top ten. The sequencing input was PBMCs. Receptors were obtained from a human donor in good health (CMV status not recorded). Some clones in this sample may be carry-over from other donors' samples. CDR3s include the opening cysteine and the closing phenylalanine or tryptophan. Each record gives: J gene, D gene, V gene, clone size, CDR3 protein, CDR3 DNA. A D gene is named only where the DNA matches it firmly. The size field is filled for only some rows; it gives once, few, many or a size class.

j_call: TRBJ2-2; d_call: .; v_call: TRBV12-3/TRBV12-4; clone_size: .; cdr3_aa: CASSLGGTYTGELFF; cdr3_nt: TGTGCCAGCAGTTTAGGGGGGACTTACACCGGGGAGCTGTTTTTT
j_call: TRBJ1-5; d_call: .; v_call: TRBV2; clone_size: .; cdr3_aa: CASTPTSNQPQHF; cdr3_nt: TGTGCCAGCACGCCTACGAGTAATCAGCCCCAGCATTTT
j_call: TRBJ2-3; d_call: TRBD2; v_call: TRBV4-1; clone_size: .; cdr3_aa: CASSQETGLAGGRTDTQYF; cdr3_nt: TGCGCCAGCAGCCAAGAGACGGGACTAGCGGGAGGGCGCACAGATACGCAGTATTTT
j_call: TRBJ1-1; d_call: TRBD1; v_call: TRBV27; clone_size: .; cdr3_aa: CASSPIPGQGPNTEAFF; cdr3_nt: TGTGCCAGCAGCCCGATTCCCGGACAGGGCCCGAACACTGAAGCTTTCTTT
j_call: TRBJ2-1; d_call: TRBD2; v_call: TRBV7-3; clone_size: .; cdr3_aa: CATGGGRGLNEQFF; cdr3_nt: TGTGCCACCGGCGGCGGGAGAGGTTTAAATGAGCAGTTCTTC
j_call: TRBJ2-7; d_call: .; v_call: TRBV20-1; clone_size: .; cdr3_aa: CSAPGRSSSEQYF; cdr3_nt: TGCAGTGCCCCGGGACGTAGCTCTTCCGAGCAGTACTTC
j_call: TRBJ2-3; d_call: TRBD2; v_call: TRBV5-1; clone_size: .; cdr3_aa: CASSLVPGGSRADTQYF; cdr3_nt: TGCGCCAGCAGCTTGGTCCCCGGCGGGAGCAGGGCAGATACGCAGTATTTT
j_call: TRBJ1-1; d_call: .; v_call: TRBV14; clone_size: .; cdr3_aa: CASSQITTEAFF; cdr3_nt: TGTGCCAGCAGCCAAATTACCACTGAAGCTTTCTTT
j_call: TRBJ2-7; d_call: .; v_call: TRBV9; clone_size: .; cdr3_aa: CASSVESHYEQYF; cdr3_nt: TGTGCCAGCAGCGTAGAGAGCCACTACGAGCAGTACTTC
j_call: TRBJ2-6; d_call: .; v_call: TRBV7-2; clone_size: many; cdr3_aa: CASRKESTGANVLTF; cdr3_nt: TGTGCCAGCCGCAAGGAGTCTACTGGGGCCAACGTCCTGACTTTC
j_call: TRBJ2-3; d_call: TRBD1; v_call: TRBV2; clone_size: few; cdr3_aa: CASGKTGSETDTQYF; cdr3_nt: TGTGCCAGCGGAAAGACAGGGAGCGAAACAGATACGCAGTATTTT
j_call: TRBJ2-1; d_call: .; v_call: TRBV7-6; clone_size: few; cdr3_aa: CASSLTASVRMDEQFF; cdr3_nt: TGTGCCAGCAGCTTAACAGCTAGCGTCCGGATGGATGAGCAGTTCTTC
j_call: TRBJ2-7; d_call: .; v_call: TRBV7-8; clone_size: many; cdr3_aa: CASSQGRGTSSYEQYF; cdr3_nt: TGTGCCAGCAGCCAAGGACGGGGAACAAGCTCCTACGAGCAGTACTTC
j_call: TRBJ2-1; d_call: .; v_call: TRBV11-3; clone_size: few; cdr3_aa: CASSKTGTEQFF; cdr3_nt: TGTGCCAGCAGCAAAACCGGGACAGAGCAGTTCTTC
j_call: TRBJ2-3; d_call: .; v_call: TRBV7-6; clone_size: .; cdr3_aa: CASSLVGTRTDTQYF; cdr3_nt: TGTGCCAGCAGCCTCGTCGGGACCCGCACAGATACGCAGTATTTT
j_call: TRBJ1-5; d_call: TRBD1; v_call: TRBV27; clone_size: many; cdr3_aa: CASSLYGPGQGDQPQHF; cdr3_nt: TGTGCCAGCAGTTTATATGGCCCTGGACAGGGAGATCAGCCCCAGCATTTT
j_call: TRBJ1-1; d_call: TRBD1; v_call: TRBV5-1; clone_size: .; cdr3_aa: CASSLAQGFTEAFF; cdr3_nt: TGCGCCAGCAGCTTAGCACAGGGGTTCACTGAAGCTTTCTTT
j_call: TRBJ2-5; d_call: TRBD2; v_call: TRBV28; clone_size: .; cdr3_aa: CASSTSSGSATGETQYF; cdr3_nt: TGTGCCAGCAGTACCTCTAGCGGGAGTGCGACCGGAGAGACCCAGTACTTC
j_call: TRBJ2-5; d_call: .; v_call: TRBV5-1; clone_size: .; cdr3_aa: CASSLARRVETQYF; cdr3_nt: TGCGCCAGCAGCTTGGCCCGCAGGGTGGAGACCCAGTACTTC
j_call: TRBJ1-5; d_call: .; v_call: TRBV23-1; clone_size: .; cdr3_aa: CASSQVSRESQPQHF; cdr3_nt: TGCGCCAGCAGTCAAGTGAGCAGGGAGAGTCAGCCCCAGCATTTT
j_call: TRBJ2-1; d_call: .; v_call: TRBV6-2/TRBV6-3; clone_size: .; cdr3_aa: CASTRQWPDNEQFF; cdr3_nt: TGTGCCAGCACCCGTCAATGGCCAGACAATGAGCAGTTCTTC
j_call: TRBJ2-3; d_call: TRBD2; v_call: TRBV20-1; clone_size: .; cdr3_aa: CSARKPSGLPRTDTQYF; cdr3_nt: TGCAGTGCTAGGAAGCCTAGCGGGCTTCCCCGCACAGATACGCAGTATTTT
j_call: TRBJ2-1; d_call: TRBD1; v_call: TRBV7-8; clone_size: many; cdr3_aa: CASSLRTLGTGLEFF; cdr3_nt: TGTGCCAGCAGCTTACGAACCCTGGGGACAGGACTGGAGTTCTTC
j_call: TRBJ1-5; d_call: .; v_call: TRBV11-2; clone_size: .; cdr3_aa: CASSSIQDRPVEGEPQHF; cdr3_nt: TGTGCCAGCAGCTCCATCCAAGACAGGCCCGTGGAAGGTGAGCCCCAGCATTTT
j_call: TRBJ2-1; d_call: TRBD2; v_call: TRBV20-1; clone_size: few; cdr3_aa: CSARDWRLAQFF; cdr3_nt: TGCAGTGCTAGAGATTGGAGACTAGCGCAGTTCTTC
j_call: TRBJ1-1; d_call: .; v_call: TRBV7-4; clone_size: .; cdr3_aa: CASSLPLSTEAFF; cdr3_nt: TGTGCCAGCAGCCTCCCCCTGAGCACTGAAGCTTTCTTT
j_call: TRBJ2-5; d_call: .; v_call: TRBV7-2; clone_size: .; cdr3_aa: CASSLVPNGSLLKTQYF; cdr3_nt: TGTGCCAGCAGCTTAGTCCCTAACGGGAGCCTTCTGAAGACCCAGTACTTC
j_call: TRBJ1-1; d_call: .; v_call: TRBV6-2/TRBV6-3; clone_size: .; cdr3_aa: CASKRTANTEAFF; cdr3_nt: TGTGCCAGCAAAAGGACCGCGAACACTGAAGCTTTCTTT
j_call: TRBJ2-1; d_call: .; v_call: TRBV7-2; clone_size: many; cdr3_aa: CASSLVLAASEQFF; cdr3_nt: TGTGCCAGCAGCTTAGTGCTAGCCGCGAGTGAGCAGTTCTTC
j_call: TRBJ1-2; d_call: .; v_call: TRBV27; clone_size: few; cdr3_aa: CASSSHDGRDYGYTF; cdr3_nt: TGTGCCAGCAGTTCCCATGACGGCAGGGACTATGGCTACACCTTC
j_call: TRBJ2-6; d_call: .; v_call: TRBV12-3/TRBV12-4; clone_size: .; cdr3_aa: CATSFLSGANVLTF; cdr3_nt: TGTGCCACCTCCTTCCTCTCTGGGGCCAACGTCCTGACTTTC
j_call: TRBJ1-2; d_call: .; v_call: TRBV27; clone_size: .; cdr3_aa: CASSPPDSNYGYTF; cdr3_nt: TGTGCCAGCAGTCCGCCTGACAGTAACTATGGCTACACCTTC
j_call: TRBJ2-1; d_call: TRBD2; v_call: TRBV6-2/TRBV6-3; clone_size: .; cdr3_aa: CASSPGEGRPGLAGSSYNEQFF; cdr3_nt: TGTGCCAGCAGCCCGGGAGAAGGCCGACCGGGACTAGCGGGCAGCTCCTACAATGAGCAGTTCTTC
j_call: TRBJ1-4; d_call: .; v_call: TRBV7-9; clone_size: .; cdr3_aa: CASSARVEKLFF; cdr3_nt: TGTGCCAGCAGCGCAAGGGTTGAAAAACTGTTTTTT
j_call: TRBJ2-7; d_call: .; v_call: TRBV28; clone_size: many; cdr3_aa: CASQGFYEQYF; cdr3_nt: TGTGCCAGCCAGGGATTCTACGAGCAGTACTTC